This TCR beta chain was sequenced in a study of blood T cell repertoires in COVID-19. Across the study: Donors in the United States, Italy and Spain gave samples during acute or convalescent COVID-19. From T cells, B-cell-depleted T cells, or PBMCs came the material, which was cDNA or gDNA.

One Seattle source followed patients from active infection through their disease course. Profiling relied on immunoSEQ multiplex PCR, and the TCRdb table lists in-frame clones only, not all of them. Among 300,000 to 450,000 clones listed, 89% were seen once. Sequenced sample: peripheral blood. The source is a woman aged 25 to 39 with COVID-19, enrolled during active disease.

The chain's CDR3 is CASSQDSGTGGGDEKLFF. In DNA, the CDR3 is TGCGCCAGCAGCCAAGATTCGGGGACAGGGGGCGGTGATGAAAAACTGTTTTTT. This rearrangement joins TRBV4-1 to TRBJ1-4, with 12 nucleotides matching TRBD1. The germline V gene encodes CDR1 MGHRA and CDR2 YSYEKL. V shed 0 bases, J shed 6 bases, and the junction held 8 bases outside the gene matches. The CDR3 consists of 18 residues.